This TCR beta chain was profiled in a study of T cell repertoires in cytomegalovirus infection. Points from the study as a whole: Dominant in the ex vivo response were TCR beta clonotypes restricted by HLA-C and specific for CMV.

Trimming stripped 4 bases from V and 4 bases from J, with 4 bases between. The CDR3 is made up of 12 amino acids. Germline V gives CDR1 MNHEY, CDR2 SMNVEV (reference sequence). Each CDR3 protein is one row after TCRdb ran MiXCR on the reads. The sample yields about 130,000 distinct CDR3 sequences, 7% to 9.5% seen once. In this sample, this clonotype turned up many times. Its target is not known. This chain connects TRBV27 to TRBJ2-2; no definite D call. The source of this sequence is a human donor in good health (CMV status not recorded). Some clones in this sample may be carry-over from other donors' samples. Specimen: PBMCs. This CDR3 is CASSSSTGELFF. DNA of the CDR3: TGTGCCAGCAGTTCAAGCACCGGGGAGCTGTTTTTT.